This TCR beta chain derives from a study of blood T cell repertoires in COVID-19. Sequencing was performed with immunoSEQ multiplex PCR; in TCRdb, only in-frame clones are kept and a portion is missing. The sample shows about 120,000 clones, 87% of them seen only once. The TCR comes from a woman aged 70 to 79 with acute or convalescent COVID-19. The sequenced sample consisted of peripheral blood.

The CDR3 DNA follows: TGTGCCAGCAGCGTAGGAGGGACAGCCTCCGTTGGTGGCCAGTACTTC. This gives the protein CASSVGGTASVGGQYF. The chain links TRBV9 to TRBJ2-5; 7 bases are a match to TRBD1. This CDR3 has 16 residues. The germline V gene has CDR1 SGDLS and CDR2 YYNGEE. V lost 0 bases, J lost 10 bases, and 15 bases stayed unmatched.